This TCR beta chain was identified in a study of T cells in Graves' hyperthyroidism and ophthalmopathy. This CDR3 has 16 amino acids. Per the germline V gene, CDR1 is SNHLY and CDR2 is FYNNEI. V gave up 7 bases and J gave up 7 bases, with 25 bases separating them. Newly diagnosed hyperthyroidism patients aged 18 to 65 years had disease lasting under 2 months. Using RNA transcripts as the source, TCR beta CDR3 regions were amplified. A set of HTBI primers served as the primers for a first-round RT-PCR of the TCR CDR3. TCRdb re-called the multiplex PCR reads through MiXCR, storing one row per CDR3 protein. The table includes fewer than 350,000 distinct CDR3 sequences, around 23% detected once.

Sequencing input: blood. The chain combines TRBV2 with TRBJ1-1; D perhaps matches TRBD1 (5 bases). This clonotype originated in a woman aged 45-65 years with Graves' hyperthyroidism. The CDR3 sequence: CASTFSRQRLGVEAFF. The CDR3 DNA reads as TGTGCCAGCACTTTCTCCCGACAGAGATTGGGGGTTGAAGCTTTCTTT.